This entry concerns a single TCR beta chain. This sample was taken from a study of blood T cell repertoires in COVID-19. The overall study: In each case, the material was cDNA or gDNA derived from T cells, B-cell-depleted T cells, or PBMCs.

In the source study's methods: From reference gene primer amplification, estimates of nucleated cell counts were derived. TCRdb's table, derived via immunoSEQ multiplex PCR, lists solely in-frame clones and lacks some. V and J calls and clone size are those listed in that table; D and trimming were worked out from the DNA. The sample yields about 400,000 clones, approximately 91% seen once. Cohorts were determined from participant-reported clinical history. The V and J ends lost 0 bases and 9 bases, in that order; junction bases with no gene match: 2. The CDR3 is made up of 13 amino acids. Germline V CDR1 and CDR2: SGHTS, YDEGEE.

This TCR derives from a woman between 40 and 50 years old with acute COVID-19. The chain recombines TRBV5-8 with TRBJ1-5; 8 positions agree with TRBD1. The sequenced sample consisted of PBMCs or T cells enriched from blood (not recorded which). The CDR3: CASSLDRGRPQHF. The CDR3 region has the DNA TGTGCCAGCAGCTTGGACAGGGGGAGGCCCCAGCATTTT.